What follows describes a single T cell receptor beta chain. What it recognizes is unknown. Method: immunoSEQ multiplex PCR; TCRdb's copy keeps in-frame clones and lacks some. The profile covers 70,000 to 95,000 clones, with over 75% appearing a single time and around 2.4% taken by the ten largest. This sample is part of a study of glioma-infiltrating T cells after dendritic cell vaccination. Study-wide context: Dendritic cells derived from monocytes and pulsed with autologous tumor lysate formed the vaccine. Study observations and caveats: Complete blood and tumor specimen sets were limited to few patients. Higher pretreatment TIL content predicted longer progression-free time and survival.

Time point in this sample: after dendritic cell vaccination, including at tumor progression/relapse. This CDR3 has 17 residues. The germline V gene has CDR1 MNHNS and CDR2 SASEGT. Trimming at V came to 3 bases and at J to 1 base, leaving 10 bases not matched to a gene. This TCR derives from a human donor with glioblastoma. This sequence joins TRBV6-1 and TRBJ2-3; 7 bases are a match to TRBD2. This sample comprised blood, obtained after dendritic cell vaccination. The CDR3 loop reads CASSEFGGSIGTDTQYF. Written as DNA, the CDR3 is TGTGCCAGCAGTGAGTTCGGCGGGAGTATCGGCACAGATACGCAGTATTTT.